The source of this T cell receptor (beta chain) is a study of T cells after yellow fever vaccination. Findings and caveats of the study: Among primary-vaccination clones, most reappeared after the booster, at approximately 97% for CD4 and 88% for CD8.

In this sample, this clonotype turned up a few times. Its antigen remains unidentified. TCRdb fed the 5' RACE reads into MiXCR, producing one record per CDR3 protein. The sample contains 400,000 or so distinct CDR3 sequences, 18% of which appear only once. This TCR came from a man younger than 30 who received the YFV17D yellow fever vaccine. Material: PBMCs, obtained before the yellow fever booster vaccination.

CDR3 DNA sequence: TGCGCCAGCAGTCTTTCAACTAGCCTCTATGAGCAGTTCTTC. This translates into CASSLSTSLYEQFF. This sequence joins TRBV5-1 and TRBJ2-1; TRBD2 is a possible D gene (6 bases). The germline CDR1 and CDR2 sequences are SGHRS and YFSETQ. V lost 5 bases to trimming and J lost 8 bases, with 17 bases between them. The CDR3 is 14 amino acids.